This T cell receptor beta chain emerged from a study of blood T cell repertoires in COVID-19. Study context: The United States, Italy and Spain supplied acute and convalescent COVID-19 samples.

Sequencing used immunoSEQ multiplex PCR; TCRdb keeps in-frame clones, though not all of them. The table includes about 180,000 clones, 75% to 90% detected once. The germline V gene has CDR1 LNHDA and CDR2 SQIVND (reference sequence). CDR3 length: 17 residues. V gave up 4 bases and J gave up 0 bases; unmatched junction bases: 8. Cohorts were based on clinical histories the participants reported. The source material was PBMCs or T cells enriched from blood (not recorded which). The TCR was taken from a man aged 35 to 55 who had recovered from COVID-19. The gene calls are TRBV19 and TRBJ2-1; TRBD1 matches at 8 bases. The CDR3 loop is CASSKTDGTGSYNEQFF. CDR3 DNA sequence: TGTGCCAGTAGTAAAACTGACGGGACAGGCTCCTACAATGAGCAGTTCTTC.